Listed below are T cell receptor beta chains from one sample, sequenced in a study of patients and donors after allogeneic stem cell transplantation. One entry per CDR3 protein, called by TCRdb with MiXCR from the RT-PCR reads. The sample yields about 960,000 distinct CDR3 sequences, about 20% seen once. The source material was blood, either unsorted or a sorted T cell fraction (not recorded which). The receptor set was obtained from a human donor who was either an allogeneic HSCT recipient or a stem cell or donor lymphocyte infusion donor (not recorded which). It is not recorded whose cells these are; they may come from a transplant donor. CDR3s include the opening cysteine and the closing phenylalanine or tryptophan. A D gene is named only where the DNA matches it firmly. Size tells how often a clone was seen (once, few, many) or the class of an expanded clone, and some rows leave it out.

j_call cdr3_length clone_size d_call v_call cdr3_aa cdr3_nt
TRBJ2-3 15 . TRBD2 TRBV20-1 CSARIAGASTDTQYF TGCAGTGCTCGGATAGCGGGAGCATCAACAGATACGCAGTATTTT
TRBJ1-1 14 . . TRBV5-1 CASSSGYLNTEAFF TGCGCCAGCAGCTCCGGATATTTGAACACTGAAGCTTTCTTT
TRBJ2-2 14 many . TRBV7-9 CASSYEGNTGELFF TGTGCCAGCAGCTATGAGGGGAACACCGGGGAGCTGTTTTTT
TRBJ1-2 13 . . TRBV2 CASSERGFDGYTF TGTGCCAGCAGTGAACGGGGTTTCGATGGCTACACCTTC
TRBJ2-7 12 . . TRBV20-1 CSAPPLGNEQYF TGCAGTGCTCCTCCTTTAGGGAACGAGCAGTACTTC
TRBJ2-4 15 . . TRBV12-3/TRBV12-4 CASSLRAAGPNIQYF TGTGCCAGCAGTTTAAGGGCTGCGGGTCCAAACATTCAGTACTTC
TRBJ2-3 17 . . TRBV28 CASSFKVQIPSTDTQYF TGTGCCAGCAGTTTTAAGGTCCAGATTCCTAGCACAGATACGCAGTATTTT
TRBJ2-1 19 . TRBD2 TRBV5-1 CASSPGLAGGGSSYNEQFF TGCGCCAGCAGCCCGGGACTAGCGGGAGGGGGGAGCTCCTACAATGAGCAGTTCTTC
TRBJ2-5 18 . . TRBV24-1 CATSDFFVGGTFQETQYF TGTGCCACCAGTGATTTTTTCGTCGGGGGCACCTTTCAAGAGACCCAGTACTTC
TRBJ2-7 15 few TRBD1 TRBV12-3/TRBV12-4 CASSLHSQGTYEQYF TGTGCCAGCAGTCTCCACTCACAGGGGACCTACGAGCAGTACTTC
TRBJ2-1 15 few . TRBV6-2/TRBV6-3 CASSYLAGLYNEQFF TGTGCCAGCAGTTACCTGGCAGGGCTTTACAATGAGCAGTTCTTC
TRBJ1-2 13 . . TRBV12-3/TRBV12-4 CASSSGPLHGYTF TGTGCCAGCAGTTCCGGGCCCCTCCATGGCTACACCTTC
TRBJ2-1 12 . . TRBV20-1 CSVKVTYNEQFF TGCAGCGTTAAGGTGACCTACAATGAGCAGTTCTTC
TRBJ2-3 19 many TRBD2 TRBV10-3 CAISAIVTLAGINTDTQYF TGTGCCATCAGTGCCATCGTCACCCTAGCGGGGATCAATACAGATACGCAGTATTTT
TRBJ1-6 14 . . TRBV6-5 CASSYSDKRSPLHF TGTGCCAGCAGTTACTCAGATAAGCGGTCCCCCCTCCACTTT
TRBJ1-2 13 many . TRBV7-2 CASSFDRSYGYTF TGTGCCAGCAGCTTTGACAGAAGCTATGGCTACACCTTC
TRBJ1-1 13 . . TRBV20-1 CSAAGPKNTEAFF TGCAGTGCTGCTGGACCGAAGAACACTGAAGCTTTCTTT
TRBJ1-5 15 few . TRBV27 CASSFNSEMNQPQHF TGTGCCAGCAGTTTTAACAGTGAGATGAATCAGCCCCAGCATTTT
TRBJ1-1 16 . TRBD1 TRBV4-2 CASSQEGGKITERAFF TGTGCCAGCAGCCAAGAAGGGGGCAAGATCACCGAGAGGGCTTTCTTT
TRBJ2-7 13 . . TRBV30 CAWSVRQTYEQYF TGTGCCTGGAGTGTACGCCAGACCTACGAGCAGTACTTC
TRBJ1-1 13 . . TRBV20-1 CSARVTGYTEAFF TGCAGTGCTAGAGTCACAGGGTACACTGAAGCTTTCTTT
TRBJ1-2 14 many . TRBV6-5 CASSYSRANYGYTF TGTGCCAGCAGTTACTCTCGAGCTAACTATGGCTACACCTTC
TRBJ1-2 16 few . TRBV20-1 CSARDLPRAQGYGYTF TGCAGTGCTAGAGATCTTCCTCGCGCCCAGGGCTATGGCTACACCTTC
TRBJ2-3 15 . TRBD2 TRBV20-1 CSARKSGRVADTQYF TGCAGTGCTAGGAAGAGCGGGAGAGTCGCAGATACGCAGTATTTT
TRBJ2-6 16 few . TRBV6-5 CASSFPTVSGANVLTF TGTGCCAGCAGTTTCCCGACAGTCTCTGGGGCCAACGTCCTGACTTTC
TRBJ2-1 16 . . TRBV3-1 CASSQDRPANYNEQFF TGTGCCAGCAGCCAAGATCGTCCCGCAAACTACAATGAGCAGTTCTTC
TRBJ2-3 16 . . TRBV7-9 CASSLMVASSTDTQYF TGTGCCAGCAGCTTAATGGTCGCGTCAAGCACAGATACGCAGTATTTT
TRBJ2-2 17 few . TRBV12-5 CASGPGTLKANTGELFF TGTGCTAGTGGCCCCGGGACCTTAAAAGCGAACACCGGGGAGCTGTTTTTT
TRBJ2-1 14 . . TRBV2 CASTDGAYYNEQFF TGTGCCAGTACGGACGGGGCCTACTACAATGAGCAGTTCTTC
TRBJ2-3 13 . . TRBV5-1 CASRPGSLDTQYF TGCGCCAGCAGGCCCGGAAGCTTGGATACGCAGTATTTT
TRBJ1-2 17 once TRBD1 TRBV2 CASSGGQGPIGYYGYTF TGTGCCAGCAGCGGGGGACAGGGTCCGATCGGGTACTATGGCTACACCTTC
TRBJ1-4 16 few . TRBV12-3/TRBV12-4 CASSYIRPTTNEKLFF TGTGCCAGCAGTTACATCCGTCCTACAACTAATGAAAAACTGTTTTTT
TRBJ1-2 16 few . TRBV4-1 CASSQDARPSNYGYTF TGCGCCAGCAGCCAAGATGCCAGGCCTAGTAACTATGGCTACACCTTC
TRBJ2-7 13 . TRBD1 TRBV30 CAWSLPQGDEQYF TGTGCCTGGAGTCTCCCCCAGGGGGACGAGCAGTACTTC
TRBJ1-1 13 few . TRBV9 CASSVVDNTEAFF TGTGCCAGCAGCGTAGTGGATAACACTGAAGCTTTCTTT
TRBJ2-1 16 many TRBD2 TRBV12-3/TRBV12-4 CASSLDSGRRLNEQFF TGTGCCAGCAGTTTAGATAGCGGGAGGCGGTTGAATGAGCAGTTCTTC
TRBJ1-1 13 . . TRBV30 CAWQGMSGTEAFF TGTGCCTGGCAGGGAATGTCCGGGACTGAAGCTTTCTTT
TRBJ2-1 18 . TRBD1 TRBV7-3 CASSPTHPGQGARNEQFF TGTGCCAGCAGCCCCACCCATCCGGGACAGGGGGCTAGGAATGAGCAGTTCTTC
TRBJ1-1 12 . . TRBV12-3/TRBV12-4 CASSLVTVEAFF TGTGCCAGCAGTTTAGTGACAGTCGAAGCTTTCTTT
TRBJ2-7 14 few . TRBV20-1 CSAREQLASYEQYF TGCAGTGCTAGAGAGCAACTAGCCTCCTACGAGCAGTACTTC